The clone carrying this T cell receptor beta chain has only one observation. These data belong to a study of blood T cell repertoires in COVID-19. Authors' data handling: The authors estimated nucleated cell counts from reference gene primer amplification. Using immunoSEQ multiplex PCR, the repertoire was profiled, and TCRdb retains in-frame clones only, with some absent. V and J calls and clone size are given by that table; D and trimming were obtained from the DNA. The sample has about 280,000 clones, about nine tenths seen once; the top ten hold over 8.5%. The ends were cut back, 8 bases at V and 0 bases at J, with 5 bases in the middle. From germline, CDR1 is MDHEN and CDR2 SYDVKM. This CDR3 region has 11 residues.

Sequences were obtained from peripheral blood. The chain couples TRBV28 to TRBJ2-7; no clear D. This sequence originates from a young woman with COVID-19, enrolled during active disease. Here the CDR3 DNA reads TGTGCCAGCTGGAGCTCCTACGAGCAGTACTTC. It specifies CASWSSYEQYF.